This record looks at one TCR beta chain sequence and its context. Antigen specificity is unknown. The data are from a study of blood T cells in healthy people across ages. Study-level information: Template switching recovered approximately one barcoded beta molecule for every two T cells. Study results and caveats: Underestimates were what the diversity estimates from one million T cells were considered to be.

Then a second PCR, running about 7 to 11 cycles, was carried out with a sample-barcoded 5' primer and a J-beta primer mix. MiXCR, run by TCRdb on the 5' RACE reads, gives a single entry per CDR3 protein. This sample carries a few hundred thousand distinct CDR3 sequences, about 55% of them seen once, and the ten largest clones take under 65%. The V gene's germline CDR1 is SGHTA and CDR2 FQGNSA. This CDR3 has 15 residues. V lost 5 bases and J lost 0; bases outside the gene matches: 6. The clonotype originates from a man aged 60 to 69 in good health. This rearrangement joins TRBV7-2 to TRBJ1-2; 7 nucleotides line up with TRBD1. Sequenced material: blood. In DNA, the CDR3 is TGTGCCAGCAGCCGACAGGGCACTTCTAACTATGGCTACACCTTC. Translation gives CASSRQGTSNYGYTF. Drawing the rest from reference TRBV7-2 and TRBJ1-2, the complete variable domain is GAGVSQSPSNKVTEKGKDVELRCDPISGHTALYWYRQSLGQGLEFLIYFQGNSAPDKSGLPSDRFSAERTGGSVSTLTIQRTQQEDSAVYLCASSRQGTSNYGYTFGSGTRLTVV.